Detailed here is one T cell receptor beta chain. Its target is not known. This entry is derived from a study of human CD8 memory T cell subsets. The CDR3 consists of 16 residues. Germline CDR1 is SGDLS and CDR2 is YYNGEE. Study outcomes and limitations: Diversity, per Chao1 estimates, appeared greater in stem-like memory T cells than in precursor exhausted T cells. The beta chain was the only T cell receptor chain that the study sequenced.

Libraries for TCR beta were constructed using UMI-labeled 5' RACE. TCRdb reprocessed the 5' RACE reads and keeps a single row for each CDR3 protein, giving no DNA. Seen in this sample are fewer than 15,000 distinct CDR3 sequences; the ten most common clones hold approximately 15%. The clonotype comes from a human donor in good health. Material for sequencing was CD8+ T cells from PBMCs. The chain carries TRBV9 and TRBJ2-5; no DNA is available, so the TRBD1 call from TCRdb remains unchecked. CDR3 amino acids: CASSPPRGKGSETQYF.